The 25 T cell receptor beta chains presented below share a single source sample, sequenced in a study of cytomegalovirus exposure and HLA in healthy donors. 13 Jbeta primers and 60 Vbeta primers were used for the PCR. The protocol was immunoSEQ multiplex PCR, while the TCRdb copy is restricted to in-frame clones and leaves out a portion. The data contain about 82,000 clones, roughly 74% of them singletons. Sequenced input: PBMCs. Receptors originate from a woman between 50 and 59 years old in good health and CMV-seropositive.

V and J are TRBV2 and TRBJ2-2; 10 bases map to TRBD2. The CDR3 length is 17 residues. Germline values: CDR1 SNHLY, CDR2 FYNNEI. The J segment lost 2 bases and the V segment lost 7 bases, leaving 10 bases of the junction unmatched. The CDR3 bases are TGTGCCAGCACCTTCTGGGCTAGCGGGGGAAACACCGGGGAGCTGTTTTTT. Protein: CASTFWASGGNTGELFF.

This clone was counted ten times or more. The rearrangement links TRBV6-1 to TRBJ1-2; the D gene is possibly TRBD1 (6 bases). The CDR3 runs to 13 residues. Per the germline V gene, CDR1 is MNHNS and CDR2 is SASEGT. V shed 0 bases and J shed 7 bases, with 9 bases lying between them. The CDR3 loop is CASSEAGARGYTF. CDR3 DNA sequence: TGTGCCAGCAGTGAAGCGGGGGCGCGTGGCTACACCTTC.

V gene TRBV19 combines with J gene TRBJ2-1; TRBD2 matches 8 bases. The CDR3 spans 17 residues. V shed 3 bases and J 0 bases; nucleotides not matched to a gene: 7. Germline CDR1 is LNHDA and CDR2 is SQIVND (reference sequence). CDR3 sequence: CASSIASGGSSYNEQFF. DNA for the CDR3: TGTGCCAGTAGTATCGCATCGGGGGGGTCCTCCTACAATGAGCAGTTCTTC.

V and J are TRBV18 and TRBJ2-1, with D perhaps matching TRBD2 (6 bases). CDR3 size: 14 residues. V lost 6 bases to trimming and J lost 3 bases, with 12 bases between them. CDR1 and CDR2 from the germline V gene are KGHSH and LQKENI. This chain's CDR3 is CASSPDGGYNEQFF. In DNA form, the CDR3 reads TGTGCCAGCTCCCCGGACGGGGGCTACAATGAGCAGTTCTTC.

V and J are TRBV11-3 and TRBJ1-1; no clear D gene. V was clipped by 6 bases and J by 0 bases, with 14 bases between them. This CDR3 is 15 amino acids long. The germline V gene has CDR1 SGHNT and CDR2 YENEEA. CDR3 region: CASSLAAAMNTEAFF. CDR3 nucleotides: TGTGCCAGCAGTCTCGCGGCGGCCATGAACACTGAAGCTTTCTTT.

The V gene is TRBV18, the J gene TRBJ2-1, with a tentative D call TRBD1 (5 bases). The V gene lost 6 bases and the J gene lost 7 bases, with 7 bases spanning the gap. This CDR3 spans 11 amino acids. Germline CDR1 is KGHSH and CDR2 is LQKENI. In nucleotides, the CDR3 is TGTGCCAGCTCTACAGGAAATGAGCAGTTCTTC. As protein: CASSTGNEQFF.

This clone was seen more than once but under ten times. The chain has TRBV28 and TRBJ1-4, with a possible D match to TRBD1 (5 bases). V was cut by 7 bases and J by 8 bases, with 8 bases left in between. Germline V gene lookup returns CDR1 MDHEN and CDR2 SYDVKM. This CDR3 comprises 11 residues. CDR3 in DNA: TGTGCCAGCACAGGGAACGAAAAACTGTTTTTT. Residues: CASTGNEKLFF.

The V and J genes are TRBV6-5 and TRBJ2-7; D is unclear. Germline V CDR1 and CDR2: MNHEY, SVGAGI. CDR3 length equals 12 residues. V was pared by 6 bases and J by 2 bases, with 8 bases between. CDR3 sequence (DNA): TGTGCCAGCAGCCCCACACCCTACGAGCAGTACTTC. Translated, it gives CASSPTPYEQYF.

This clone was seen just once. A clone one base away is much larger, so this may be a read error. CDR3 coding DNA: TGTTCCAGCAGCTTAGAGGTGGAGGGGTGGGCTTTCTTT. Its translation is CSSSLEVEGWAFF. The V call is TRBV7-9, the J call TRBJ1-1, with D tentatively TRBD1 (5 bases). The length of the CDR3 is 13 residues. Germline lookup yields CDR1 SEHNR and CDR2 FQNEAQ (reference sequence).

The CDR3 nucleotides read TGTGCCAGCAGCTTAGGGGTAGCTGCCTACGAGCAGTACTTC. Its translation is CASSLGVAAYEQYF. The rearrangement joins TRBV7-2 to TRBJ2-7; D unclear. The V gene's germline CDR1 is SGHTA and CDR2 FQGNSA. The CDR3 is made up of 14 amino acids. V lost 1 base to trimming and J lost 2 bases, with 9 bases between them.

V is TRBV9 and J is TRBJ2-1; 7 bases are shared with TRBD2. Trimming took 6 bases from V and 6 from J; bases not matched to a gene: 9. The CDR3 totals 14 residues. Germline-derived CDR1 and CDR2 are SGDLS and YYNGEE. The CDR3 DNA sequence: TGTGCCAGCAACCCGAGCGGGACGCTCAATGAGCAGTTCTTC. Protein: CASNPSGTLNEQFF.

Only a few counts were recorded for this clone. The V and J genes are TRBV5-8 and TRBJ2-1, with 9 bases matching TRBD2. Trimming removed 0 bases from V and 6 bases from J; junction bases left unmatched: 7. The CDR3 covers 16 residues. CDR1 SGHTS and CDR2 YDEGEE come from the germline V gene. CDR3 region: CASSLEAGGGSNEQFF. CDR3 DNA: TGTGCCAGCAGCTTGGAGGCGGGAGGGGGGTCCAATGAGCAGTTCTTC.

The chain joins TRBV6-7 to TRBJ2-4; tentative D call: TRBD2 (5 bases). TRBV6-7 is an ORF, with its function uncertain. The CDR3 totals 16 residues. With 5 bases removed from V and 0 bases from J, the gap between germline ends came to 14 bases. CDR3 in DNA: TGTGCCAGCAGTACAAGCGGAAAACTAGCCAAAAACATTCAGTACTTC. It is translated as CASSTSGKLAKNIQYF.

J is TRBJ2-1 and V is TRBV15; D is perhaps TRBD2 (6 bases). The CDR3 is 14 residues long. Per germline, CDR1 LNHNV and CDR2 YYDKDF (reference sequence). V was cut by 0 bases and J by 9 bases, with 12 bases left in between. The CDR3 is CATSRDYPGSEQFF. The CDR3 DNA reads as TGTGCCACCAGCAGAGATTACCCCGGGAGTGAGCAGTTCTTC.

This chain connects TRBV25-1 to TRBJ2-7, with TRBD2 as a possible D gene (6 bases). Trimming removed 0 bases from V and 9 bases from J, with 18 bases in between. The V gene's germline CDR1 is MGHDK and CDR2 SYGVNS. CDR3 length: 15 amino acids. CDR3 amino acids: CASSEYGSWRGAQYF. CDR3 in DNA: TGTGCCAGCAGTGAATACGGTAGTTGGCGGGGAGCGCAGTACTTC.

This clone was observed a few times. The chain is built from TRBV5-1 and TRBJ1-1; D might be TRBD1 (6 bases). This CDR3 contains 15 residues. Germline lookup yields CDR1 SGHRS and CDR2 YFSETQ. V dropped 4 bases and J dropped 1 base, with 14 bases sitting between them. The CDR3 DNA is TGCGCCAGCAGCCTGCCCCAGGGGCAGAACACTGAAGCTTTCTTT. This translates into CASSLPQGQNTEAFF. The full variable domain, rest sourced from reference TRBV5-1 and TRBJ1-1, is KAGVTQTPRYLIKTRGQQVTLSCSPISGHRSVSWYQQTPGQGLQFLFEYFSETQRNKGNFPGRFSGRQFSNSRSEMNVSTLELGDSALYLCASSLPQGQNTEAFFGQGTRLTVV.

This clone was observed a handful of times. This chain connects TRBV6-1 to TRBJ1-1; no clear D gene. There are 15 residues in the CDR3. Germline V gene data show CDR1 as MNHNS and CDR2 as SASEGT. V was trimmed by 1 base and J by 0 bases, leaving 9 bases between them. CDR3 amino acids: CASSEVGSMNTEAFF. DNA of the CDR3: TGTGCCAGCAGTGAAGTGGGGAGCATGAACACTGAAGCTTTCTTT.

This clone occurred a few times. The CDR3 is CSVFWADTEAFF. The CDR3 DNA is TGCAGCGTATTTTGGGCAGACACTGAAGCTTTCTTT. The chain links TRBV29-1 to TRBJ1-1; D remains ambiguous. Germline V gene sequence: CDR1 SQVTM, CDR2 ANQGSEA. CDR3 length: 12 residues. V lost 6 bases to trimming and J lost 3 bases, with 11 bases between them.

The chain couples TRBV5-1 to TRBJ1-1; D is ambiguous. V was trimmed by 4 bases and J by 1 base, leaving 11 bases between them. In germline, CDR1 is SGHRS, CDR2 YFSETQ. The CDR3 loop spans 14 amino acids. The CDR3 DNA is TGCGCCAGCAGCGAAGACGGGAAGAACACTGAAGCTTTCTTT. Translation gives CASSEDGKNTEAFF.

In DNA form, the CDR3 reads TGTGCCAGCAGAAGACTAGCGGGAGGGCAAGATACGCAGTATTTT. Its translation: CASRRLAGGQDTQYF. J is TRBJ2-3 and V is TRBV7-9, with TRBD2 matching 14 bases. The germline V gene encodes CDR1 SEHNR and CDR2 FQNEAQ (reference sequence). The ends lost 6 bases at V and 5 bases at J; junction bases unmatched: 4. The CDR3 is made up of 15 amino acids.

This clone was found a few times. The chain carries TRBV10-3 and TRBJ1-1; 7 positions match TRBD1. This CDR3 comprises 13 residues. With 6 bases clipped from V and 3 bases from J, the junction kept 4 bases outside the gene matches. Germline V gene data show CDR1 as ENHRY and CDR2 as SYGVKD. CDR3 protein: CAISSGTDTEAFF. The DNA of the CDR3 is TGTGCCATCAGCTCCGGGACAGACACTGAAGCTTTCTTT.

In nucleotides, the CDR3 is TGTGCCACCAGCCTTTCGCACATCAACTATGGCTACACCTTC. Translation gives CATSLSHINYGYTF. This sequence joins TRBV15 and TRBJ1-2, with unresolved D. Germline V CDR1 and CDR2: LNHNV, YYDKDF (reference sequence). CDR3 length: 14 amino acids. V lost 5 bases to trimming and J lost 2 bases, with 12 bases between them.

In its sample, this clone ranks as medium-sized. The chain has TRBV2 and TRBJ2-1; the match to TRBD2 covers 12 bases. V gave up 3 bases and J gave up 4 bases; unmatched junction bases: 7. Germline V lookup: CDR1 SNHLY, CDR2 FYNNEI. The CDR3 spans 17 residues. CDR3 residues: CASSEPPSGRGYNEQFF. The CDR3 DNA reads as TGTGCCAGCAGTGAGCCCCCTAGCGGGAGGGGGTACAATGAGCAGTTCTTC.

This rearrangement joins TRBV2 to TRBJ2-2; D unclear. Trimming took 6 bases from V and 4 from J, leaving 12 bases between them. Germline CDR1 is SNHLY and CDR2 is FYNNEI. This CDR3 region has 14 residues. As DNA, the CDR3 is TGTGCCAGCAGCCGAAGTACTACCACCGGGGAGCTGTTTTTT. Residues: CASSRSTTTGELFF.

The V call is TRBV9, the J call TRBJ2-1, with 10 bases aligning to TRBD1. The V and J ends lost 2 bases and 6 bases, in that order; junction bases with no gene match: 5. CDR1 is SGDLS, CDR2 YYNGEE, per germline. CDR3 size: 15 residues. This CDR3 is CASSVDRGRGNEQFF. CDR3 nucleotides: TGTGCCAGCAGCGTCGACAGGGGGCGAGGCAATGAGCAGTTCTTC. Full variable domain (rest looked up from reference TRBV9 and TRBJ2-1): DSGVTQTPKHLITATGQRVTLRCSPRSGDLSVYWYQQSLDQGLQFLIQYYNGEERAKGNILERFSAQQFPDLHSELNLSSLELGDSALYFCASSVDRGRGNEQFFGPGTRLTVL.